This paragraph reports one T cell receptor beta chain. As yet, its antigen is unknown. The PCR ran on 60 Vbeta and 13 Jbeta primers. Assay: immunoSEQ multiplex PCR; the TCRdb copy retains only in-frame clones and omits some. Among some 200,000 clones listed, approximately 85% were seen once. The source of the sample is a study of cytomegalovirus exposure and HLA in healthy donors. Whole-study findings and limits: Reports indicate that TCR beta sequences accurately predicted the HLA-A and HLA-B alleles of most subjects.

This TCR came from a young woman in good health and CMV-seronegative. The sample was PBMCs.

The CDR3, as DNA: TGTGCCAGCAGCCTACTAGCGGGAGATTCCGGCGGGGAGCTGTTTTTT. Translation: CASSLLAGDSGGELFF. The chain combines TRBV7-6 with TRBJ2-2, with TRBD2 identical over 11 bases. The CDR3 covers 16 residues. Germline CDR1 reads SGHVS; CDR2 reads FNYEAQ. V shed 5 bases, J shed 7 bases, and the junction held 9 bases outside the gene matches.